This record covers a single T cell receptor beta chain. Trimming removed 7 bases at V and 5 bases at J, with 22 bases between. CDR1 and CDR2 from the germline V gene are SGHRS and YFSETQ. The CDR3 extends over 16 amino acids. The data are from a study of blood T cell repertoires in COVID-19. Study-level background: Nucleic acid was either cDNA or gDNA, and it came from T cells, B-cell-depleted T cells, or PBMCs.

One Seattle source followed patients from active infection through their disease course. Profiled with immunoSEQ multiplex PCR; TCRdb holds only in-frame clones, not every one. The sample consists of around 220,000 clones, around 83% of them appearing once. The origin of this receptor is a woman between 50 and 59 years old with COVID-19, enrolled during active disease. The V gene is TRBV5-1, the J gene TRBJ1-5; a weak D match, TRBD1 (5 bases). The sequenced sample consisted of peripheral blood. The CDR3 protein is CASHPGGLGGDQPQHF. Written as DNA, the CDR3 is TGCGCCAGCCATCCGGGCGGCTTGGGGGGGGATCAGCCCCAGCATTTT. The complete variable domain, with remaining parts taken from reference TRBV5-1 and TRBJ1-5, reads KAGVTQTPRYLIKTRGQQVTLSCSPISGHRSVSWYQQTPGQGLQFLFEYFSETQRNKGNFPGRFSGRQFSNSRSEMNVSTLELGDSALYLCASHPGGLGGDQPQHFGDGTRLSIL.